This is a list of T cell receptor beta chains from one sample in a study of spatial heterogeneity in lung cancer. TCRdb recomputed calls from the 5' RACE reads with MiXCR, one row per CDR3 protein. Among under 80,000 distinct CDR3 sequences, under 7.5% were seen once, and the ten largest hold approximately 14%. This material consisted of PBMCs, taken at surgery. Receptor source: a female donor with early-stage non-small cell lung cancer. The CDR3 runs from the conserved cysteine through the conserved F or W. D genes are given only for firm matches. Not every row has a clone size; where given, it reads once, few, many or a size class.

TGCGCCAGCAGCTTGACAGGGACGAACACTGAAGCTTTCTTT	CASSLTGTNTEAFF	TRBV5-1	TRBJ1-1	few	NA
TGCGCCAGCAGCTTCGGCCAAGGGACTGGGGCCAACGTCCTGACTTTC	CASSFGQGTGANVLTF	TRBV5-1	TRBJ2-6	many	NA
TGTGCCAGTAGTATATCCGGGACAAACCATGGCTACACCTTC	CASSISGTNHGYTF	TRBV19	TRBJ1-2	few	NA
TGTGCCAGCAGTCCAAGCAGGAACACCGGGGAGCTGTTTTTT	CASSPSRNTGELFF	TRBV28	TRBJ2-2	NA	NA
TGCGCCAGCAGCTTGGCTTTGGTAGCGGGACTTAGCACAGATACGCAGTATTTT	CASSLALVAGLSTDTQYF	TRBV5-1	TRBJ2-3	few	TRBD2
TGTGCCAGCAGCCAGGGCGGGGCAGGTACGCAGTATTTT	CASSQGGAGTQYF	TRBV14	TRBJ2-3	few	NA
TGTGCCAGCAGACCGGGAGGCGTCGTGGGGACCCAGTACTTC	CASRPGGVVGTQYF	TRBV12-3/TRBV12-4	TRBJ2-5	NA	TRBD2
TGTGCCAGCAGAAAGCCGGGGACAGGGAACGTTAATGAGCAGTTCTTC	CASRKPGTGNVNEQFF	TRBV12-3/TRBV12-4	TRBJ2-1	few	TRBD1
TGTGCCAGCAGTATGGACACAGAGAATCAGCCCCAGCATTTT	CASSMDTENQPQHF	TRBV6-6	TRBJ1-5	few	NA
TGCAGTGCTCCGGAGTGGGGAGATACGCAGTATTTT	CSAPEWGDTQYF	TRBV20-1	TRBJ2-3	many	NA
TGCGCCAGCAGCCGGAGTCCGCTAAGGACTGAAGCTTTCTTT	CASSRSPLRTEAFF	TRBV4-1	TRBJ1-1	few	NA
TGTGCCAGCAGTTCAGCAGGACTAGATTTTAACTATGGCTACACCTTC	CASSSAGLDFNYGYTF	TRBV28	TRBJ1-2	many	NA
TGCAGTGCTGCTCCCGGGAGGGCCTTCAATCAGCCCCAGCATTTT	CSAAPGRAFNQPQHF	TRBV20-1	TRBJ1-5	few	NA
TGTGCCACCAGTCGGAGGGAAGGTACTGAAGCTTTCTTT	CATSRREGTEAFF	TRBV15	TRBJ1-1	many	NA
TGTGCCAGCAGTCCTCTCAGGACGCCGGGGGTTGAAGCTTTCTTT	CASSPLRTPGVEAFF	TRBV25-1	TRBJ1-1	few	NA
TGTGCCAGCAGCTCTTTAGCGGGGGGCTACAATGAGCAGTTCTTC	CASSSLAGGYNEQFF	TRBV5-4	TRBJ2-1	few	TRBD2
TGTGCCAGCAGCCCAAGGGCAGGGCGGACCGGGGAGCTGTTTTTT	CASSPRAGRTGELFF	TRBV7-2	TRBJ2-2	NA	NA